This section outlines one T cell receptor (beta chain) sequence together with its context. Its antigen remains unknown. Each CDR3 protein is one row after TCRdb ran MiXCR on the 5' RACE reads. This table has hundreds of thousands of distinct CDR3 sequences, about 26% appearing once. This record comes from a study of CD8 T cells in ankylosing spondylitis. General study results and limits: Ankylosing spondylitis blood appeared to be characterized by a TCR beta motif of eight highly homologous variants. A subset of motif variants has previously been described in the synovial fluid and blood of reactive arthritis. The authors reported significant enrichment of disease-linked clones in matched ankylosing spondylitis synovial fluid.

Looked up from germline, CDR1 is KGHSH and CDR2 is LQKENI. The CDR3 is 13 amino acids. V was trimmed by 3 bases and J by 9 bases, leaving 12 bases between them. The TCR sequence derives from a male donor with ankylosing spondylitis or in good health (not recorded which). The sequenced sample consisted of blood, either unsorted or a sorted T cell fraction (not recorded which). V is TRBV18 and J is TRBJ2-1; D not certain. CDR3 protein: CASSPSSRTEQFF. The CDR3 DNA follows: TGTGCCAGCTCACCGTCCAGCCGTACTGAGCAGTTCTTC.